Each of the 15 T cell receptor beta chains below was sequenced from the same sample in a study of T cell changes during pregnancy in multiple sclerosis. The assay was immunoSEQ multiplex PCR, and TCRdb's table has in-frame clones only and misses some. The profile shows some 38,000 clones, 75% to 95% of them singletons. The sequences come from CD8+ T cells from peripheral blood mononuclear cells, collected after pregnancy. Source of these receptors: a female donor with multiple sclerosis, enrolled in a pregnancy study.

This chain joins TRBV7-3 and TRBJ1-1, with 8 bases aligning to TRBD1. This CDR3 has 14 residues. CDR1 SGHTA and CDR2 FQGTGA come from the germline V gene. V shed 5 bases and J 4 bases; nucleotides not matched to a gene: 6. This chain's CDR3 is CASSMTGVRTEAFF. The CDR3 nucleotides are TGTGCCAGCAGCATGACAGGGGTACGCACTGAAGCTTTCTTT.

J is TRBJ2-5 and V is TRBV5-1, with D maybe TRBD2 (6 bases). Germline-derived CDR1 and CDR2 are SGHRS and YFSETQ. Trimming took 2 bases from V and 1 from J, leaving 15 bases between them. This CDR3 is 16 amino acids long. The CDR3 DNA is TGCGCCAGCAGCTTAGCGGTGGGGACTGGCCAAGAGACCCAGTACTTC. Amino acids: CASSLAVGTGQETQYF.

The chain is built from TRBV2 and TRBJ2-2; TRBD2 agrees at 8 bases. CDR1 is SNHLY and CDR2 is FYNNEI in the germline V gene. Trimming took 7 bases from V and 7 from J; bases not matched to a gene: 11. The CDR3 covers 15 residues. The CDR3 DNA sequence: TGTGCCAGCACTCCCTTGACTAGCGAGGGCGGGGAGCTGTTTTTT. This encodes CASTPLTSEGGELFF.

J is TRBJ1-2 and V is TRBV9; D is unresolved. The CDR3 runs to 16 residues. CDR1 and CDR2 (germline): SGDLS, YYNGEE. The V gene lost 7 bases and the J gene lost 4 bases, with 23 bases spanning the gap. CDR3 residues: CASAAAGSPPTYGYTF. The CDR3 DNA follows: TGTGCCAGCGCGGCGGCGGGTTCCCCTCCGACCTATGGCTACACCTTC.

The chain combines TRBV27 with TRBJ1-2, with 9 bases lining up with TRBD1. Germline V gene lookup returns CDR1 MNHEY and CDR2 SMNVEV (reference sequence). Germline trimming cut 6 bases from V and 5 bases from J; bases unmatched to any gene: 1. The CDR3 is 12 amino acids. The CDR3, as DNA: TGTGCCAGCAGGGGGACAGGGTATGGCTACACCTTC. Its translation is CASRGTGYGYTF.

This chain links TRBV27 with TRBJ2-3, with 9 bases fitting TRBD2. V lost 3 bases to trimming and J lost 0 bases; unmatched junction nucleotides: 10. The CDR3 covers 18 residues. The germline V gene encodes CDR1 MNHEY and CDR2 SMNVEV (reference sequence). The DNA for the CDR3 is TGTGCCAGCAGTTTGCTTATAGCGGGGGTTGTTAGCACAGATACGCAGTATTTT. Amino acids: CASSLLIAGVVSTDTQYF.

V usage is TRBV27 and J usage is TRBJ1-5; maybe TRBD1 (6 bases). CDR3 length: 16 residues. Germline V lookup: CDR1 MNHEY, CDR2 SMNVEV (reference sequence). Trimming left V 0 bases short and J 6 bases short, with 15 bases between. The DNA for the CDR3 is TGTGCCAGCAGTTTATCGGCAGGGGAGAGGGGTCAGCCCCAGCATTTT. Translating gives CASSLSAGERGQPQHF.

V and J are TRBV11-1 and TRBJ2-5, with TRBD2 matching 7 bases. The CDR3 runs 14 residues. Losses at the gene ends were 4 bases for V and 4 bases for J; bases not matched to a gene: 6. The V gene's germline CDR1 is SGHAT and CDR2 FQDESV (reference sequence). CDR3: CASSSPGGGETQYF. The DNA of the CDR3 is TGTGCCAGCAGCTCCCCGGGCGGGGGAGAGACCCAGTACTTC.

The chain is built from TRBV25-1 and TRBJ1-2; D is perhaps TRBD1 (6 bases). The V gene lost 3 bases and the J gene lost 4 bases, with 12 bases spanning the gap. Germline V CDR1 and CDR2: MGHDK, SYGVNS. This CDR3 comprises 14 residues. CDR3 DNA: TGTGCCAGCAGTGATGGGGGGGCCGGCTATGGCTACACCTTC. Protein product: CASSDGGAGYGYTF.

J is TRBJ1-1 and V is TRBV28; 8 bases agree with TRBD1. Germline CDR1 and CDR2: MDHEN and SYDVKM. The trim removed 6 bases at V and 1 base at J, leaving 10 bases unmatched. The CDR3 contains 16 residues. In DNA form, the CDR3 reads TGTGCCAGCAGCCCCCTGAGGACAGGGACGAACACTGAAGCTTTCTTT. Translating it yields CASSPLRTGTNTEAFF.

V gene TRBV27 combines with J gene TRBJ1-3; no reliable D call. The CDR3 runs to 15 residues. Trimming shortened V by 6 bases and J by 0 bases, and 12 bases separated the two germline ends. CDR1 MNHEY and CDR2 SMNVEV come from the germline V gene (reference sequence). The CDR3 loop reads CASRRAGSSGNTIYF. DNA of the CDR3: TGTGCCAGCAGACGCGCAGGCAGCTCTGGAAACACCATATATTTT.

This rearrangement joins TRBV6-1 to TRBJ1-6; no reliable D call. Trimming removed 1 base from V and 7 bases from J, with 14 bases in between. This CDR3 spans 16 amino acids. CDR1 and CDR2 (germline): MNHNS, SASEGT. The CDR3 protein is CASSEETAFRNSPLHF. The CDR3, as DNA: TGTGCCAGCAGTGAAGAAACAGCCTTCCGAAATTCACCCCTCCACTTT.

J is TRBJ1-1 and V is TRBV29-1, with D perhaps TRBD1 (6 bases). V lost 4 bases and J 1 base, leaving 13 bases between the germline ends. The CDR3 covers 14 residues. CDR1 is SQVTM, CDR2 ANQGSEA, per germline. CDR3 loop: CSVGRGSENTEAFF. DNA of the CDR3: TGCAGCGTTGGAAGGGGGTCGGAGAACACTGAAGCTTTCTTT.

The rearrangement links TRBV14 to TRBJ2-3; the D gene is possibly TRBD1 (5 bases). Trimming cost V 1 base and J 5 bases, with 10 bases left between them. CDR1 SGHDN and CDR2 FVKESK come from the germline V gene. This CDR3 comprises 14 residues. For the CDR3, the DNA is TGTGCCAGCAGCCAAGTTGACAGACGAGATACGCAGTATTTT. Translating gives CASSQVDRRDTQYF. Full variable domain (remainder filled in from reference TRBV14 and TRBJ2-3): EAGVTQFPSHSVIEKGQTVTLRCDPISGHDNLYWYRRVMGKEIKFLLHFVKESKQDESGMPNNRFLAERTGGTYSTLKVQPAELEDSGVYFCASSQVDRRDTQYFGPGTRLTVL.

The CDR3 region is CATSRGGGGGYTF. The CDR3 DNA sequence: TGTGCCACCAGCAGAGGGGGGGGAGGAGGCTACACCTTC. The V gene is TRBV15, the J gene TRBJ1-2; D perhaps matches TRBD1 (5 bases). The CDR3 has 13 residues. The V gene's germline CDR1 is LNHNV and CDR2 YYDKDF (reference sequence). V lost 1 base and J lost 8, with 11 bases in between.